What follows is one T cell receptor (beta chain) and its context. The antigen is unknown. The germline V gene encodes CDR1 MDHEN and CDR2 SYDVKM. The J segment lost 4 bases and the V segment lost 11 bases, leaving 5 bases of the junction unmatched. The length of the CDR3 is 11 residues. Those who donated were healthy HIV-negative adults, with no recent acute infections or vaccinations reported. The sample belongs to a study of shared clonotypes between healthy human individuals. This table comes from immunoSEQ multiplex PCR, and its TCRdb copy is limited to in-frame clones, with some not included. The sample has some 470,000 clones; approximately 80% are singletons. Findings and limits, study-wide: Sampling was confined to blood; repertoires within tissues likely differ.

Material for sequencing was PBMCs. V usage is TRBV28 and J usage is TRBJ2-7, with TRBD1 identical over 7 bases. This TCR was recovered from a woman aged 40 to 50 in good health. Some clones in this sample may be carry-over from other donors' samples. CDR3 in DNA: TGTGCCGTATCAGGGGGTTACGAGCAGTACTTC. Encoded protein: CAVSGGYEQYF.